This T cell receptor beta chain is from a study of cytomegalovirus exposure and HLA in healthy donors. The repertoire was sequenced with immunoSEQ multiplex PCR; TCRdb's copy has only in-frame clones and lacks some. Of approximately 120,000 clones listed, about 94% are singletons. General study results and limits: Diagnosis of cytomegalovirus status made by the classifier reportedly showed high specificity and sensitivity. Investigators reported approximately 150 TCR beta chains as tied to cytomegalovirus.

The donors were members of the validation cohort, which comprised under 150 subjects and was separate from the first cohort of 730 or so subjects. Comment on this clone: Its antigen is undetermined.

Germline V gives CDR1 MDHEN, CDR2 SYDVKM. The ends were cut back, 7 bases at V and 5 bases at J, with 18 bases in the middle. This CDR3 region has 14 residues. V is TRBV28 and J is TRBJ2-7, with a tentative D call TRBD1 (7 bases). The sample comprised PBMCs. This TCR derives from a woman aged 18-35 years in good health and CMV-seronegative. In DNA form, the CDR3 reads TGTGCCAGCACAATAGGAGCAGGGGGGAACGAGCAGTACTTC. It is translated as CASTIGAGGNEQYF.